The clone carrying this T cell receptor (beta chain) was observed a handful of times. The sample is drawn from a study of CD8 T cells in ankylosing spondylitis. TCRdb itself ran the 5' RACE reads through MiXCR, one entry per CDR3 protein. The table lists about 140,000 distinct CDR3 sequences, approximately 9.2% of them singletons. Germline assignment: CDR1 SGHDN and CDR2 FVKESK. Trimming took 4 bases from V and 6 from J, leaving 9 bases between them. The CDR3 is 12 amino acids. V usage is TRBV14 and J usage is TRBJ1-2; unclear D gene. The receptor comes from a male donor with ankylosing spondylitis. Sample: synovial fluid, either unsorted or a sorted T cell fraction (not recorded which). This CDR3 reads CASSPGWDGYTF. The CDR3 nucleotides read TGTGCCAGCAGCCCCGGATGGGATGGCTACACCTTC. Looking up the rest from reference TRBV14 and TRBJ1-2 gives the full variable domain: EAGVTQFPSHSVIEKGQTVTLRCDPISGHDNLYWYRRVMGKEIKFLLHFVKESKQDESGMPNNRFLAERTGGTYSTLKVQPAELEDSGVYFCASSPGWDGYTFGSGTRLTVV.